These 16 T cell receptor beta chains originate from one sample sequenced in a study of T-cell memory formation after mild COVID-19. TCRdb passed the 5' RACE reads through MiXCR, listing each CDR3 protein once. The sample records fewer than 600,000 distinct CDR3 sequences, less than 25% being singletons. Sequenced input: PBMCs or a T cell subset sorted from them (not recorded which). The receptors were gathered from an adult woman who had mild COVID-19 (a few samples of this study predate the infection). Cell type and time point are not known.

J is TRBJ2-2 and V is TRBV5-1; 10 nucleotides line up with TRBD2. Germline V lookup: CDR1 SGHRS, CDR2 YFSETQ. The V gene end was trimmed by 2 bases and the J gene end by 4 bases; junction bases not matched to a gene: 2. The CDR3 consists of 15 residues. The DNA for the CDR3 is TGCGCCAGCAGCTTTTCTAGCGGGAGCACCGGGGAGCTGTTTTTT. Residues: CASSFSSGSTGELFF. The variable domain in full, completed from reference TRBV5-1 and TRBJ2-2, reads KAGVTQTPRYLIKTRGQQVTLSCSPISGHRSVSWYQQTPGQGLQFLFEYFSETQRNKGNFPGRFSGRQFSNSRSEMNVSTLELGDSALYLCASSFSSGSTGELFFGEGSRLTVL.

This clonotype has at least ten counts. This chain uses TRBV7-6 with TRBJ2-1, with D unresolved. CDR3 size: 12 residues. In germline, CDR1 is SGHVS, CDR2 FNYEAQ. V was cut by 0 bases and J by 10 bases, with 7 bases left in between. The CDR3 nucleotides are TGTGCCAGCAGCTTAGCCCCTAGAGAGCAGTTCTTC. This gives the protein CASSLAPREQFF. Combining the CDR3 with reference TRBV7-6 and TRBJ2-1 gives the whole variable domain GAGVSQSPRYKVTKRGQDVALRCDPISGHVSLYWYRQALGQGPEFLTYFNYEAQQDKSGLPNDRFSAERPEGSISTLTIQRTEQRDSAMYRCASSLAPREQFFGPGTRLTVL.

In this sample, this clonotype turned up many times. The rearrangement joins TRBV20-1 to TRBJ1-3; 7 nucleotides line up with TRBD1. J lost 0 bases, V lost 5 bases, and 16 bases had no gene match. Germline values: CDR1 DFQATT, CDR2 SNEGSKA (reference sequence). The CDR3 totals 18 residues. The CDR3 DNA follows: TGCAGTGCTCAGGTCTCGGCTGGGACAGTGAACTCTGGAAACACCATATATTTT. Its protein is CSAQVSAGTVNSGNTIYF.

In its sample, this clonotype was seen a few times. The CDR3 protein is CASSPPSGLGVGNEQFF. The DNA of the CDR3 is TGTGCCAGCTCACCACCGTCCGGACTAGGGGTAGGCAATGAGCAGTTCTTC. This chain uses TRBV18 with TRBJ2-1; 7 nucleotides match TRBD2. This CDR3 contains 17 residues. After removal of 0 bases from V and 6 bases from J, the junction contained 11 bases not matched to a gene. Germline CDR1 is KGHSH and CDR2 is LQKENI.

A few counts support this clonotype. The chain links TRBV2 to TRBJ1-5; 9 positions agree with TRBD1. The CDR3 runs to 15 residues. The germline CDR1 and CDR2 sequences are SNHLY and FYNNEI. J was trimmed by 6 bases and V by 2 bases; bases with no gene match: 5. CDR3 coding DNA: TGTGCCAGCAGTGAATCGGGACAGGGCGTTCAGCCCCAGCATTTT. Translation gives CASSESGQGVQPQHF.

The CDR3 here is CASSYDRAMNTEAFF. The CDR3 bases are TGTGCCAGCAGTTACGACAGAGCTATGAACACTGAAGCTTTCTTT. The V gene is TRBV6-5, the J gene TRBJ1-1; D may be TRBD1 (5 bases). The CDR3 extends over 15 amino acids. Germline values: CDR1 MNHEY, CDR2 SVGAGI. Between the trimmed V and J ends, which lost 2 bases and 0 bases, there was a span of 10 bases.

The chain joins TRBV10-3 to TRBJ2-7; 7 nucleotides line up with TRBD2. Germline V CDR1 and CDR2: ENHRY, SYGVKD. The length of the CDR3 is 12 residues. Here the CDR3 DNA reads TGTGCGGGGGGGACGGTTTCCTACGAGCAGTACTTC. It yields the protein CAGGTVSYEQYF.

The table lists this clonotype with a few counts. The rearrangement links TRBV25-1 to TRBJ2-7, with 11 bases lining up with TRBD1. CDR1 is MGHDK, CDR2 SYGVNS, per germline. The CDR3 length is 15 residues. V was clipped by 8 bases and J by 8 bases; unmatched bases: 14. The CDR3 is CASSTGEGQGGQQYF. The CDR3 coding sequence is TGTGCCAGCTCGACTGGTGAGGGACAGGGGGGCCAGCAGTACTTC.

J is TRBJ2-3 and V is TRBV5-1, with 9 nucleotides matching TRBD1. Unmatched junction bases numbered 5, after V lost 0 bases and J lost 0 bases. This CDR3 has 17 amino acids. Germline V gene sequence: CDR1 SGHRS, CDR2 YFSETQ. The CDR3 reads CASSLGAQGASTDTQYF. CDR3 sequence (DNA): TGCGCCAGCAGCTTGGGGGCACAGGGGGCTAGCACAGATACGCAGTATTTT.

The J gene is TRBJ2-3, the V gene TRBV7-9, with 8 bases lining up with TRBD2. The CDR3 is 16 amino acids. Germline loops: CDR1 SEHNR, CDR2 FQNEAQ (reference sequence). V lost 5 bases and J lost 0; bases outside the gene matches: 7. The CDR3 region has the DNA TGTGCCAGCAGCCCCCGGGCTAGCGGGAGCACAGATACGCAGTATTTT. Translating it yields CASSPRASGSTDTQYF. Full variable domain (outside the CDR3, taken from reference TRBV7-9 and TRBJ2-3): DTGVSQNPRHKITKRGQNVTFRCDPISEHNRLYWYRQTLGQGPEFLTYFQNEAQLEKSRLLSDRFSAERPKGSFSTLEIQRTEQGDSAMYLCASSPRASGSTDTQYFGPGTRLTVL.

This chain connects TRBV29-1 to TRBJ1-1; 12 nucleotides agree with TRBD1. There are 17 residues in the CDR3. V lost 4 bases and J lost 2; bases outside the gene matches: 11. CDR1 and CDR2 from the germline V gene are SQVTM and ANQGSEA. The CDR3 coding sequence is TGCAGCGTTGGTGATTATGGGACAGGGGGCTTTAACACTGAAGCTTTCTTT. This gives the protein CSVGDYGTGGFNTEAFF.

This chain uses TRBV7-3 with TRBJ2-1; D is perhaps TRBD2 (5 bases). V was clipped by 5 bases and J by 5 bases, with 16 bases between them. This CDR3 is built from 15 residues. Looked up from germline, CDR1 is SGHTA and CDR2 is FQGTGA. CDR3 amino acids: CASSNLVVANNEQFF. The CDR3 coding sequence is TGTGCCAGCAGCAACTTGGTAGTAGCGAACAATGAGCAGTTCTTC.

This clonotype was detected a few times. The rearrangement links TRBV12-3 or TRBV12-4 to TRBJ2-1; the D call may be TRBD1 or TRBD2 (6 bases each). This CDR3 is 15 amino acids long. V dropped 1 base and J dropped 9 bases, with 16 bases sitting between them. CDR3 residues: CASSLGGRGVTEQFF. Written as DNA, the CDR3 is TGTGCCAGCAGTTTAGGGGGGCGCGGGGTCACTGAGCAGTTCTTC.

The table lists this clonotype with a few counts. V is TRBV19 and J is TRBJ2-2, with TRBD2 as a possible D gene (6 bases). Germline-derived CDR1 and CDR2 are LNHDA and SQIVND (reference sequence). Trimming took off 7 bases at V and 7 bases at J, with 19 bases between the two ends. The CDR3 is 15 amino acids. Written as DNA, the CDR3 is TGTGCCAGTACAAAGCGACTAGGTCAGAACGGGGAGCTGTTTTTT. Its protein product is CASTKRLGQNGELFF.

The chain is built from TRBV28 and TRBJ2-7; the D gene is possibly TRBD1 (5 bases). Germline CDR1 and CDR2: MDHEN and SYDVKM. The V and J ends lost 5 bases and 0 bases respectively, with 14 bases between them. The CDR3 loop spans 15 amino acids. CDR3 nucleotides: TGTGCCAGCAGTCCCAAGGGGTCACGCTCCTACGAGCAGTACTTC. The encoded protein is CASSPKGSRSYEQYF.

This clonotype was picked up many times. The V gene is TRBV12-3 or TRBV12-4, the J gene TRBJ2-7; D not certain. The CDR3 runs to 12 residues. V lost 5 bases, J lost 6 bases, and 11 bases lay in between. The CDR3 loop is CASSPRVGEQYF. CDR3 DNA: TGTGCCAGCAGTCCCCGGGTTGGCGAGCAGTACTTC.